These 12 T cell receptor beta chains were sequenced from one sample in a study of shared clonotypes between healthy human individuals. Clones were sequenced by immunoSEQ multiplex PCR, and TCRdb holds only the in-frame ones, with some missing. The data show approximately 810,000 clones, with roughly 92% seen just once and approximately 25% held by the top ten. Terminally differentiated effector memory CD45RA+ cells were excluded by CCR7 positive selection of CD45RO-negative cells. Sequencing was carried out using naive CD8+ T cells sorted from blood. The receptors stem from a man aged 25-45 years in good health.

This sequence joins TRBV5-4 and TRBJ2-7; TRBD2 is a possible D gene (5 bases). The CDR3 spans 16 residues. Germline V gene data show CDR1 as SGHNT and CDR2 as YYREEE (reference sequence). V lost 0 bases and J lost 2, with 15 bases in between. The CDR3 here is CASSLGSGGSAYEQYF. The CDR3 region has the DNA TGTGCCAGCAGCTTGGGGAGTGGAGGTTCGGCCTACGAGCAGTACTTC. The variable domain in full, completed from reference TRBV5-4 and TRBJ2-7, reads ETGVTQSPTHLIKTRGQQVTLRCSSQSGHNTVSWYQQALGQGPQFIFQYYREEENGRGNFPPRFSGLQFPNYSSELNVNALELDDSALYLCASSLGSGGSAYEQYFGPGTRLTVT.

The chain combines TRBV7-2 with TRBJ1-2; TRBD1 matches at 8 bases. Germline V gene lookup returns CDR1 SGHTA and CDR2 FQGNSA. This CDR3 has 15 residues. V shed 4 bases and J 0 bases; nucleotides not matched to a gene: 4. CDR3 residues: CASSWWDRSNYGYTF. The CDR3 DNA reads TGTGCCAGCAGCTGGTGGGACAGGTCTAACTATGGCTACACCTTC.

Remarks on this clone: The sample has other DNA sequences that encode this CDR3 too. The rearrangement joins TRBV19 to TRBJ2-7; 10 positions match TRBD2. Per the germline V gene, CDR1 is LNHDA and CDR2 is SQIVND (reference sequence). The CDR3 spans 15 residues. V shed 1 base, J shed 2 bases, and the junction held 2 bases outside the gene matches. The CDR3 region is CASSIGTSGAYEQYF. CDR3 in DNA: TGTGCCAGTAGTATAGGGACTAGCGGCGCCTACGAGCAGTACTTC. The full variable domain, rest sourced from reference TRBV19 and TRBJ2-7, is DGGITQSPKYLFRKEGQNVTLSCEQNLNHDAMYWYRQDPGQGLRLIYYSQIVNDFQKGDIAEGYSVSREKKESFPLTVTSAQKNPTAFYLCASSIGTSGAYEQYFGPGTRLTVT.

The CDR3 protein is CASSLTQGSPYEQYF. In DNA, the CDR3 is TGCGCCAGCAGCTTGACACAGGGGAGTCCCTACGAGCAGTACTTC. The chain couples TRBV5-1 to TRBJ2-7; 7 positions agree with TRBD1. Germline CDR1 reads SGHRS; CDR2 reads YFSETQ. CDR3 length: 15 amino acids. V was pared by 1 base and J by 2 bases, with 6 bases of the junction left unmatched.

This chain uses TRBV30 with TRBJ1-2; possibly TRBD1 for D (5 bases). V lost 4 bases and J lost 6, with 15 bases in between. CDR3 length: 13 residues. Germline-derived CDR1 and CDR2 are GTSNPN and SVGIG (reference sequence). CDR3 sequence reads: CAWTLVRGDGYTF. DNA of the CDR3: TGTGCCTGGACCCTGGTTCGGGGGGATGGCTACACCTTC. Supplemented by reference TRBV30 and TRBJ1-2, the full variable domain reads SQTIHQWPATLVQPVGSPLSLECTVEGTSNPNLYWYRQAAGRGLQLLFYSVGIGQISSEVPQNLSASRPQDRQFILSSKKLLLSDSGFYLCAWTLVRGDGYTFGSGTRLTVV.

The chain carries TRBV7-9 and TRBJ2-5; 14 positions match TRBD2. V gave up 4 bases and J gave up 7 bases; unmatched junction bases: 2. CDR3 length: 14 amino acids. The germline gives CDR1 SEHNR, CDR2 FQNEAQ (reference sequence). DNA for the CDR3: TGTGCCAGCAGCTCTGGACTAGCGGGAGGGACCCAGTACTTC. Translating gives CASSSGLAGGTQYF.

This clone was observed a single time. The chain's CDR3 is CASSEGTSGSYEQYF. The CDR3 coding sequence is TGCGCCAGCAGCGAGGGGACTAGCGGGAGCTACGAGCAGTACTTC. The chain combines TRBV5-1 with TRBJ2-7; TRBD2 aligns across 14 bases. There are 15 residues in the CDR3. Per the germline V gene, CDR1 is SGHRS and CDR2 is YFSETQ. V was pared by 4 bases and J by 3 bases, with 3 bases of the junction left unmatched.

The chain uses TRBV9 and TRBJ1-2; 10 nucleotides align to TRBD1. The V segment lost 4 bases and the J segment 4 bases; nucleotides outside the gene matches: 4. Germline loops: CDR1 SGDLS, CDR2 YYNGEE. The CDR3 consists of 14 residues. CDR3 region: CASSPRTGGYGYTF. The CDR3 bases are TGTGCCAGCAGCCCGCGGACAGGGGGCTATGGCTACACCTTC.

This sequence joins TRBV15 and TRBJ2-5, with 8 nucleotides matching TRBD1. The CDR3 totals 17 residues. Losses at the gene ends were 0 bases for V and 5 bases for J; bases not matched to a gene: 11. Germline V CDR1 and CDR2: LNHNV, YYDKDF (reference sequence). The CDR3 protein is CATSRDRAGGVAETQYF. CDR3 DNA sequence: TGTGCCACCAGCAGAGATCGAGCAGGGGGCGTAGCGGAGACCCAGTACTTC.

The genes are TRBV7-9 and TRBJ2-7, with D perhaps matching TRBD2 (5 bases). The germline V gene encodes CDR1 SEHNR and CDR2 FQNEAQ (reference sequence). V lost 2 bases to trimming and J lost 5 bases, with 13 bases between them. The CDR3 is 14 amino acids. Here the CDR3 DNA reads TGTGCCAGCAGCTTAATGAGGGAGTCGGACGAGCAGTACTTC. It specifies CASSLMRESDEQYF.

The chain carries TRBV6-5 and TRBJ2-7; D ambiguous. Germline CDR1 and CDR2: MNHEY and SVGAGI. Trimming removed 5 bases at V and 4 bases at J, with 6 bases between. The CDR3 is made up of 11 amino acids. In DNA form, the CDR3 reads TGTGCCAGCAGTAACCAATACGAGCAGTACTTC. Translation: CASSNQYEQYF.

A word on this clone: Distinct nucleotide sequences in the sample also encode this CDR3. The chain employs TRBV27 and TRBJ2-7; 10 bases line up with TRBD1. Per germline, CDR1 MNHEY and CDR2 SMNVEV (reference sequence). CDR3 length equals 15 residues. Trimming removed 0 bases from V and 4 bases from J; junction bases left unmatched: 3. In DNA form, the CDR3 reads TGTGCCAGCAGTTTATCGGGGACAGGGGTATACGAGCAGTACTTC. This encodes CASSLSGTGVYEQYF.